This TCR beta chain comes out of a study of post-analysis software for immune sequencing data. TCR beta cDNA libraries included unique molecular identifiers. TCRdb itself ran the PCR reads through MiXCR, one entry per CDR3 protein. The data show around 400,000 distinct CDR3 sequences, about a third seen once. Input material: blood. The clonotype comes from a girl aged 5 to 17 with multiple sclerosis.

CDR3 amino acids: CASGSSQGMNTEAFF. CDR3 nucleotides: TGCGCCAGCGGTTCCTCACAGGGGATGAACACTGAAGCTTTCTTT. This chain joins TRBV5-1 and TRBJ1-1; 7 bases are a match to TRBD1. The CDR3 covers 15 residues. The J segment lost 0 bases and the V segment lost 7 bases, leaving 9 bases of the junction unmatched. Germline values: CDR1 SGHRS, CDR2 YFSETQ.